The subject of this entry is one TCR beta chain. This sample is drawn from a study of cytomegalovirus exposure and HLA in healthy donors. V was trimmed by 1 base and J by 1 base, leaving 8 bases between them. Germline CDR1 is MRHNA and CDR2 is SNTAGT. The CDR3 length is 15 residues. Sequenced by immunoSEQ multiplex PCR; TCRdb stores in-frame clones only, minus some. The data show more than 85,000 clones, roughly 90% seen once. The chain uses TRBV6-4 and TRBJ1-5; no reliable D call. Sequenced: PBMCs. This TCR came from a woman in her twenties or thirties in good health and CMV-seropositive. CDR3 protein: CASSDFRESNQPQHF. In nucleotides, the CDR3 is TGTGCCAGCAGTGACTTCCGAGAAAGCAATCAGCCCCAGCATTTT.